These 6 T cell receptor beta chains came from one sample sequenced in a study of cytomegalovirus exposure and HLA in healthy donors. The PCR contained 60 Vbeta and 13 Jbeta primers. Measured with immunoSEQ multiplex PCR; TCRdb has only the in-frame clones, and not every one. There are 150,000 to 200,000 clones in the sample; roughly four fifths occur only once, and 13% lies in the top ten. The material sequenced was PBMCs. The receptors stem from a woman in her 50s in good health and CMV-seronegative.

The chain couples TRBV9 to TRBJ2-3; tentatively, D is TRBD1 (5 bases). There are 15 residues in the CDR3. Between the trimmed V and J ends, which lost 0 bases and 4 bases, there was a span of 12 bases. CDR1 is SGDLS and CDR2 is YYNGEE in the germline V gene. CDR3 amino acids: CASSVGSGKADTQYF. The DNA for the CDR3 is TGTGCCAGCAGCGTAGGATCAGGGAAGGCAGATACGCAGTATTTT.

V usage is TRBV10-3 and J usage is TRBJ2-3; 8 bases are shared with TRBD2. This CDR3 is built from 17 residues. CDR1 is ENHRY and CDR2 is SYGVKD in the germline V gene. With V trimmed by 0 bases and J by 3 bases, 8 bases remained unmatched. The DNA of the CDR3 is TGTGCCATCAGTGAGTCACGGGGGGGCGTTTATACAGATACGCAGTATTTT. Translation: CAISESRGGVYTDTQYF.

This chain joins TRBV6-1 and TRBJ1-5; TRBD1 agrees at 9 bases. This CDR3 has 14 amino acids. CDR1 and CDR2 (germline): MNHNS, SASEGT. V lost 4 bases, J lost 5 bases, and 3 bases stayed unmatched. The chain's CDR3 is CASSGDRGYQPQHF. CDR3 coding DNA: TGTGCCAGCAGTGGCGACAGGGGGTATCAGCCCCAGCATTTT.

The genes are TRBV7-3 and TRBJ2-1; no clear D. This CDR3 comprises 15 residues. Between the trimmed V and J ends, which lost 2 bases and 8 bases, there was a span of 16 bases. The germline V gene has CDR1 SGHTA and CDR2 FQGTGA. The CDR3 coding sequence is TGTGCCAGCAGCTTACAGGTTGGATTTACGGATGAGCAGTTCTTC. It translates to CASSLQVGFTDEQFF.

This sequence joins TRBV19 and TRBJ2-2; 10 bases match TRBD2. Per the germline V gene, CDR1 is LNHDA and CDR2 is SQIVND (reference sequence). Trimming removed 5 bases from V and 4 bases from J; junction bases left unmatched: 19. CDR3 length: 20 residues. CDR3 in amino acids: CASSVGAGLAGAMGTGELFF. The CDR3 DNA follows: TGTGCCAGTAGTGTAGGGGCAGGGCTAGCGGGAGCAATGGGCACCGGGGAGCTGTTTTTT.

Only one count was recorded for this clone. The J gene is TRBJ2-3, the V gene TRBV9; TRBD2 matches 9 bases. Trimming removed 0 bases from V and 5 bases from J; junction bases left unmatched: 10. Germline-derived CDR1 and CDR2 are SGDLS and YYNGEE. This CDR3 region has 17 residues. Written as DNA, the CDR3 is TGTGCCAGCAGCGTAGCAAATAGCGGGGGTATAAGAGATACGCAGTATTTT. As protein: CASSVANSGGIRDTQYF.